This entry lists 20 T cell receptor beta chains sequenced from one sample in a study of chemoradiotherapy in HPV16-positive cancers. TCRdb's table, derived via immunoSEQ multiplex PCR, lists solely in-frame clones and lacks some. This sample has about 2,400 clones; 70% to 90% occur once, and the top ten carry more than 6.5%. The sample was tumor tissue, taken from a patient who underwent chemoradiotherapy. These receptors originate from a human donor with HPV-associated anogenital cancer.

The chain couples TRBV5-1 to TRBJ2-5; no reliable D call. The CDR3 runs 11 residues. CDR1 is SGHRS, CDR2 YFSETQ, per germline. V was shortened by 4 bases and J by 2 bases, with 3 bases between the two germline ends. CDR3 loop: CASSSQETQYF. CDR3 nucleotides: TGCGCCAGCAGCAGTCAAGAGACCCAGTACTTC.

This rearrangement joins TRBV30 to TRBJ1-4, with D possibly matching TRBD1 (6 bases). Germline CDR1 is GTSNPN and CDR2 is SVGIG (reference sequence). CDR3 size: 15 residues. The ends were cut back, 0 bases at V and 3 bases at J, with 11 bases in the middle. The CDR3 DNA is TGTGCCTGGAGTGTACAGGGAGGGCCTAATGAAAAACTGTTTTTT. This sequence encodes CAWSVQGGPNEKLFF.

The V call is TRBV4-1, the J call TRBJ1-1; 7 positions agree with TRBD1. This CDR3 comprises 15 residues. Germline CDR1 MGHRA, CDR2 YSYEKL. V gave up 1 base and J gave up 1 base; unmatched junction bases: 3. CDR3 sequence: CASSQGGDRNTEAFF. The CDR3 DNA reads TGCGCCAGCAGCCAAGGGGGGGACAGGAACACTGAAGCTTTCTTT.

This rearrangement joins TRBV7-2 to TRBJ2-4; 9 bases match TRBD1. V shed 0 bases, J shed 7 bases, and the junction held 22 bases outside the gene matches. There are 21 residues in the CDR3. Germline V gives CDR1 SGHTA, CDR2 FQGNSA. The CDR3 sequence is CASSLAGDPKTGGKLRNIQYF. CDR3 coding DNA: TGTGCCAGCAGCTTAGCGGGGGACCCAAAGACAGGGGGTAAATTAAGGAACATTCAGTACTTC.

This clone was seen more than once but under ten times. This chain joins TRBV9 and TRBJ2-7, with a weak D call TRBD1 (5 bases). Trimming stripped 0 bases from V and 3 bases from J, with 13 bases between. Looked up from germline, CDR1 is SGDLS and CDR2 is YYNGEE. The CDR3 consists of 15 residues. The CDR3 here is CASSVAGAEVYEQYF. In nucleotides, the CDR3 is TGTGCCAGCAGCGTAGCTGGGGCGGAAGTCTACGAGCAGTACTTC.

The chain carries TRBV9 and TRBJ2-1, with D tentatively TRBD1 (5 bases). The CDR3 is made up of 15 amino acids. CDR1 is SGDLS and CDR2 is YYNGEE in the germline V gene. Trimming left V 0 bases short and J 3 bases short, with 10 bases between. The CDR3 DNA reads TGTGCCAGCAGCGTAGGGGGCCAGGTCTACAATGAGCAGTTCTTC. Translated: CASSVGGQVYNEQFF.

This chain uses TRBV2 with TRBJ2-1, with D possibly being TRBD2 (6 bases). The V and J ends lost 11 bases and 4 bases respectively, with 18 bases between them. CDR1 is SNHLY and CDR2 is FYNNEI in the germline V gene. The CDR3 is 14 residues long. The CDR3 is CACPRGGTYNEQFF. As DNA, the CDR3 is TGTGCCTGCCCACGTGGCGGGACGTACAATGAGCAGTTCTTC.

This clone was observed once. The CDR3 DNA sequence: TGTGCCAGCAGCGTAGGGAGTGGGAGTCGTGATACGCAGTATTTT. Translating gives CASSVGSGSRDTQYF. V is TRBV9 and J is TRBJ2-3; D perhaps matches TRBD2 (5 bases). The CDR3 runs to 15 residues. Germline values: CDR1 SGDLS, CDR2 YYNGEE. The V end lost 0 bases, the J end lost 6 bases, and 14 bases lay between the germline ends.

The CDR3 region is CASSYKGEEYEQYF. The CDR3 coding sequence is TGTGCCAGCAGTTACAAGGGAGAAGAATACGAGCAGTACTTC. The chain combines TRBV6-6 with TRBJ2-7; perhaps TRBD2 as D (5 bases). The V end lost 2 bases, the J end lost 4 bases, and 12 bases lay between the germline ends. The CDR3 loop spans 14 amino acids. Germline lookup yields CDR1 MNHNY and CDR2 SVGAGI (reference sequence).

The CDR3 reads CASSRKGLGSYNEQFF. For the CDR3, the DNA is TGTGCCAGCAGCCGAAAGGGACTAGGATCCTACAATGAGCAGTTCTTC. The V call is TRBV7-3, the J call TRBJ2-1, with TRBD2 matching over 8 bases. The CDR3 has 16 amino acids. Per the germline V gene, CDR1 is SGHTA and CDR2 is FQGTGA. Losses at the gene ends were 5 bases for V and 1 base for J; bases not matched to a gene: 7.

The V and J genes are TRBV19 and TRBJ1-2, with D unresolved. The CDR3 loop spans 14 amino acids. The germline gives CDR1 LNHDA, CDR2 SQIVND (reference sequence). The V end lost 5 bases, the J end lost 5 bases, and 15 bases lay between the germline ends. CDR3 coding DNA: TGTGCCAGTAGTGGCCGTTACGATCCTTATGGCTACACCTTC. Translated: CASSGRYDPYGYTF.

The chain has TRBV19 and TRBJ1-5, with TRBD1 as a possible D gene (5 bases). The length of the CDR3 is 15 residues. The V gene lost 5 bases and the J gene lost 5 bases, with 16 bases spanning the gap. Per germline, CDR1 LNHDA and CDR2 SQIVND (reference sequence). CDR3 in amino acids: CASSDQGPDHQPQHF. The CDR3 DNA follows: TGTGCCAGTAGTGACCAGGGACCGGATCATCAGCCCCAGCATTTT.

The rearrangement links TRBV19 to TRBJ2-2, with D maybe TRBD1 (6 bases). V lost 5 bases and J lost 1, with 8 bases in between. The CDR3 is 14 amino acids. Germline CDR1 LNHDA, CDR2 SQIVND (reference sequence). CDR3 in amino acids: CASSLQGNTGELFF. The CDR3, as DNA: TGTGCCAGTAGTCTACAGGGGAACACCGGGGAGCTGTTTTTT.

V and J are TRBV19 and TRBJ1-2; unclear D gene. Between the trimmed V and J ends, which lost 4 bases and 1 base, there was a span of 4 bases. Germline V gene sequence: CDR1 LNHDA, CDR2 SQIVND (reference sequence). The CDR3 length is 12 residues. CDR3 in amino acids: CASSRVNYGYTF. The CDR3 DNA is TGTGCCAGTAGTAGGGTTAACTATGGCTACACCTTC. Full variable domain (rest looked up from reference TRBV19 and TRBJ1-2): DGGITQSPKYLFRKEGQNVTLSCEQNLNHDAMYWYRQDPGQGLRLIYYSQIVNDFQKGDIAEGYSVSREKKESFPLTVTSAQKNPTAFYLCASSRVNYGYTFGSGTRLTVV.

The CDR3 DNA reads TGTGCCAGCAGCACTTCCAATGAATCACAAAGTCGGGCCAACGTCCTGACTTTC. Its protein product is CASSTSNESQSRANVLTF. This chain connects TRBV7-6 to TRBJ2-6, with unresolved D. The CDR3 has 18 amino acids. The V end lost 5 bases, the J end lost 5 bases, and 22 bases lay between the germline ends. In germline, CDR1 is SGHVS, CDR2 FNYEAQ.

This chain uses TRBV28 with TRBJ2-7; D call uncertain. The V gene's germline CDR1 is MDHEN and CDR2 SYDVKM. The V end lost 4 bases, the J end lost 6 bases, and 19 bases lay between the germline ends. This CDR3 has 15 residues. The CDR3: CASSYEALPTIEQYF. The CDR3 nucleotides read TGTGCCAGCAGTTACGAGGCCCTACCCACTATCGAGCAGTACTTC.

The chain couples TRBV4-3 to TRBJ2-3, with 12 bases that match TRBD2. The V and J ends lost 4 bases and 6 bases, in that order; junction bases with no gene match: 11. From germline, CDR1 is LGHNA and CDR2 YSLEER. CDR3 length equals 17 residues. The CDR3: CASSPRASGREDDTQYF. CDR3 nucleotides: TGCGCCAGCAGCCCTCGGGCTAGCGGGAGGGAAGACGATACGCAGTATTTT.

V gene TRBV9 combines with J gene TRBJ2-7; 7 bases line up with TRBD2. After removal of 0 bases from V and 3 bases from J, the junction contained 6 bases not matched to a gene. This CDR3 contains 15 residues. Germline CDR1 reads SGDLS; CDR2 reads YYNGEE. DNA for the CDR3: TGTGCCAGCAGCGTAGTCGGCGGGGAGGGCTACGAGCAGTACTTC. It yields the protein CASSVVGGEGYEQYF.

The CDR3 sequence: CSVQGWDSYEQYF. The CDR3 DNA is TGCAGCGTGCAGGGGTGGGACTCCTACGAGCAGTACTTC. The chain uses TRBV29-1 and TRBJ2-7; D perhaps matches TRBD1 (6 bases). V was trimmed by 6 bases and J by 0 bases, leaving 12 bases between them. Per the germline V gene, CDR1 is SQVTM and CDR2 is ANQGSEA. This CDR3 region has 13 residues.

V gene TRBV6-1 combines with J gene TRBJ1-5, with 8 bases identical to TRBD1. V gave up 3 bases and J gave up 5 bases; unmatched junction bases: 9. This CDR3 has 16 residues. Germline lookup yields CDR1 MNHNS and CDR2 SASEGT. CDR3 loop: CASSETPGQADQPQHF. The CDR3 DNA follows: TGTGCCAGCAGTGAGACTCCGGGACAGGCGGATCAGCCCCAGCATTTT.